A single sample is the source of the 8 T cell receptor beta chains below, sequenced in a study of blood T cell repertoires in COVID-19. Libraries were prepared by immunoSEQ multiplex PCR; TCRdb keeps only in-frame clonotypes and omits some of them. The sample holds 45,000 to 65,000 clones, around 81% seen once. The sequenced sample was peripheral blood. All receptors derive from a man between 70 and 80 years old with active COVID-19.

This clone has just a few counts. This chain joins TRBV15 and TRBJ2-2, with 8 bases fitting TRBD1. This CDR3 region has 14 residues. V gave up 6 bases and J gave up 4 bases; unmatched junction bases: 4. CDR1 LNHNV and CDR2 YYDKDF come from the germline V gene (reference sequence). This CDR3 reads CATRRQGSTGELFF. The CDR3 bases are TGTGCCACCAGAAGACAGGGGTCCACCGGGGAGCTGTTTTTT.

V is TRBV4-3 and J is TRBJ2-2; TRBD2 agrees at 8 bases. This CDR3 spans 17 amino acids. V lost 0 bases, J lost 1 base, and 4 bases stayed unmatched. Germline-derived CDR1 and CDR2 are LGHNA and YSLEER. The CDR3 region is CASSQDGLAGNTGELFF. Here the CDR3 DNA reads TGCGCCAGCAGCCAAGATGGGCTAGCGGGGAACACCGGGGAGCTGTTTTTT.

This rearrangement joins TRBV5-1 to TRBJ1-4, with unresolved D. The V end lost 0 bases, the J end lost 3 bases, and 9 bases lay between the germline ends. Looked up from germline, CDR1 is SGHRS and CDR2 is YFSETQ. The CDR3 spans 15 residues. Here the CDR3 DNA reads TGCGCCAGCAGCTTGGATGGGCGCGCTAATGAAAAACTGTTTTTT. This gives the protein CASSLDGRANEKLFF. Complete variable domain (other parts from reference TRBV5-1 and TRBJ1-4): KAGVTQTPRYLIKTRGQQVTLSCSPISGHRSVSWYQQTPGQGLQFLFEYFSETQRNKGNFPGRFSGRQFSNSRSEMNVSTLELGDSALYLCASSLDGRANEKLFFGSGTQLSVL.

In this sample, this clone turned up a few times. This chain links TRBV7-9 with TRBJ1-6; the D gene is possibly TRBD1 (6 bases). Germline CDR1 is SEHNR and CDR2 is FQNEAQ (reference sequence). This CDR3 is 16 amino acids long. V lost 5 bases and J 8 bases, leaving 19 bases between the germline ends. The CDR3 sequence is CASSPRTATRDSPLHF. In DNA, the CDR3 is TGTGCCAGCAGCCCCCGGACAGCCACAAGGGATTCACCCCTCCACTTT.

This clone was recorded a few times. V usage is TRBV21-1 and J usage is TRBJ1-6; the table gives TRBD1 as D, unverified against the DNA. TRBV21-1 has pseudogene status. The CDR3 is 17 residues long. The CDR3 DNA reads TGTGCCAGCAGCAAAGTTAGTCAGGGGTCCTATAATTCACCCCTCCACTTT. Its protein product is CASSKVSQGSYNSPLHF.

CDR3 residues: CASSGSGTTNEKLFF. CDR3 coding DNA: TGTGCCAGCAGCGGGTCCGGGACAACTAATGAAAAACTGTTTTTT. The rearrangement links TRBV9 to TRBJ1-4; the D is unclear. CDR3 length: 15 residues. The germline V and J ends were trimmed by 3 bases and 0 bases, with 9 bases remaining between them. Looked up from germline, CDR1 is SGDLS and CDR2 is YYNGEE.

J is TRBJ1-1 and V is TRBV3-1 (or the pseudogene TRBV3-2), with D uncertain. Germline V gene data show CDR1 as LGHDT and CDR2 as YNNKEL (reference sequence). The CDR3 has 13 residues. The V end was cut by 4 bases, the J end by 1 base, with 7 bases between. As DNA, the CDR3 is TGTGCCAGCAGCCCTAATTCGAACACTGAAGCTTTCTTT. Translated, it gives CASSPNSNTEAFF.

This clone was seen just once. J is TRBJ1-1 and V is TRBV10-3; TRBD1 agrees at 11 bases. Germline assignment: CDR1 ENHRY and CDR2 SYGVKD. The V and J ends lost 4 bases and 3 bases, in that order; junction bases with no gene match: 10. The CDR3 length is 17 residues. The CDR3 protein is CAISGPGTGGLDTEAFF. In nucleotides, the CDR3 is TGTGCCATCAGTGGGCCAGGGACAGGGGGTCTGGACACTGAAGCTTTCTTT.